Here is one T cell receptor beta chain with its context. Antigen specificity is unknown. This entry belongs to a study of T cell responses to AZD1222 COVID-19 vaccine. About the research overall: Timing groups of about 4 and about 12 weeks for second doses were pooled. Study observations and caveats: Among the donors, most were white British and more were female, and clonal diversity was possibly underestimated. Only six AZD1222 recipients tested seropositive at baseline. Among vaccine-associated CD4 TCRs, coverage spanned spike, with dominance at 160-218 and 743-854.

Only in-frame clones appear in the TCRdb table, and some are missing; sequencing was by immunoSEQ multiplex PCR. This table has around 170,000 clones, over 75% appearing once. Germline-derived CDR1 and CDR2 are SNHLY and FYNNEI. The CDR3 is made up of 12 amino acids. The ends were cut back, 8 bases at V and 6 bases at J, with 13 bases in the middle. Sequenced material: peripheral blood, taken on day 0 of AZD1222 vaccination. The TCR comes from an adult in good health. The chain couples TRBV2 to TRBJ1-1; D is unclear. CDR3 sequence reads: CASLNIHAEAFF. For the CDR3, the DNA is TGTGCCAGCTTGAATATTCACGCTGAAGCTTTCTTT.